This TCR beta chain derives from a study of Ad26.COV2.S vaccination and SARS-CoV-2 variants. Study conclusions and caveats: Vaccine and placebo recipients had similar non-spike TCR breadth. Participants in the vaccine arm had higher spike-specific TCR breadth; placebo recipients had lower. Reportedly, after vaccination the spike-specific CD8+ and CD4+ T cell responses displayed substantial breadth. Total T cell responses, in the TCR breadth and depth analyses, may have been underestimated.

In the case of this clone: Its antigen is not known.

Measured with immunoSEQ multiplex PCR; TCRdb has only the in-frame clones, and not every one. The sample includes 6,500 to 8,000 clones, 84% of them seen just once. Germline lookup yields CDR1 PRHDT and CDR2 FYEKMQ (reference sequence). Trimming shortened V by 11 bases and J by 5 bases, and 18 bases separated the two germline ends. This CDR3 is built from 14 residues. This sequence joins TRBV13 and TRBJ2-2, with a possible D match to TRBD2 (6 bases). Sequenced material: peripheral blood, taken after recovery from COVID-19. This receptor was taken from a human donor who had recovered from COVID-19. The CDR3 DNA follows: TGTGCCCGCGTAATACTAGCAACGACCGGGGAGCTGTTTTTT. Encoded protein: CARVILATTGELFF.